These 15 T cell receptor beta chains share one sample of origin, sequenced in a study of response to subunit inactivated influenza vaccine. TCRdb re-derived calls from the RT-PCR reads in MiXCR, one entry per CDR3 protein. The sample consists of 560,000 or so distinct CDR3 sequences, around 8% of them appearing once. The sample here was PBMCs from blood, taken roughly 24 months after vaccination. The receptors stem from a man between 45 and 75 years old who received an inactivated influenza vaccine.

This clonotype showed up many times. V is TRBV20-1 and J is TRBJ1-1; D is uncertain. V was cut by 6 bases and J by 3 bases, with 11 bases left in between. CDR3 length: 12 amino acids. The germline CDR1 and CDR2 sequences are DFQATT and SNEGSKA (reference sequence). The CDR3 here is CSALWGYTEAFF. CDR3 DNA sequence: TGCAGTGCGCTGTGGGGTTACACTGAAGCTTTCTTT.

This clonotype was counted ten times or more. J is TRBJ1-1 and V is TRBV18; 10 bases map to TRBD1. This CDR3 is built from 15 residues. Unmatched junction bases numbered 4, after V lost 3 bases and J lost 3 bases. In germline, CDR1 is KGHSH, CDR2 LQKENI. The CDR3 protein is CASSPDRGFYTEAFF. The CDR3 DNA reads as TGTGCCAGCTCACCGGACAGGGGGTTCTACACTGAAGCTTTCTTT.

This clonotype was detected only a few times. This sequence joins TRBV6-2 or TRBV6-3 and TRBJ2-7; weak D call: TRBD1 (6 bases). Per the germline V gene, CDR1 is MNHEY and CDR2 is SVGEGT. The CDR3 covers 14 residues. V shed 2 bases and J shed 6 bases, with 14 bases lying between them. CDR3 DNA: TGTGCCAGCAGTTACGAAATAGGACAGCCCGAGCAGTACTTC. As protein: CASSYEIGQPEQYF.

There are many counts of this clonotype. The chain joins TRBV10-3 to TRBJ2-3; 14 positions match TRBD2. The CDR3 is made up of 18 amino acids. Germline trimming cut 8 bases from V and 4 bases from J; bases unmatched to any gene: 14. The germline V gene encodes CDR1 ENHRY and CDR2 SYGVKD. CDR3 amino acids: CAIGGLAGGSRKADTQYF. In DNA, the CDR3 is TGTGCCATCGGTGGACTAGCGGGGGGCAGCCGTAAGGCAGATACGCAGTATTTT.

This clonotype was seen only a few times. The rearrangement uses TRBV5-1 and TRBJ2-1; D gene unclear. Trimming took off 3 bases at V and 9 bases at J, with 10 bases between the two ends. The CDR3 sequence is 12 residues long. Germline loops: CDR1 SGHRS, CDR2 YFSETQ. The CDR3 loop is CASSSSRFEQFF. CDR3 in DNA: TGCGCCAGCAGCTCCTCGAGGTTTGAGCAGTTCTTC.

This clonotype was recorded at least ten times. The chain employs TRBV6-1 and TRBJ1-2; TRBD1 aligns across 10 bases. V shed 6 bases and J 3 bases; nucleotides not matched to a gene: 10. This CDR3 region has 16 residues. The V gene's germline CDR1 is MNHNS and CDR2 SASEGT. The DNA of the CDR3 is TGTGCCAGCAGCTCCTTATCAGGACAGGGGGACTATGGCTACACCTTC. This codes for CASSSLSGQGDYGYTF.

This clonotype has ten or more counts. The chain combines TRBV6-5 with TRBJ2-1; D is unclear. Germline-derived CDR1 and CDR2 are MNHEY and SVGAGI. Between the trimmed V and J ends, which lost 6 bases and 9 bases, there was a span of 12 bases. This CDR3 region has 12 residues. The CDR3 region is CASRGIYREQFF. CDR3 DNA: TGTGCCAGCAGAGGGATCTATCGTGAGCAGTTCTTC.

This clonotype was detected many times. This chain uses TRBV24-1 with TRBJ2-7; 7 positions match TRBD1. Germline CDR1 KGHDR, CDR2 SFDVKD. The CDR3 covers 15 residues. Trimming at V came to 2 bases and at J to 0 bases, leaving 3 bases not matched to a gene. The CDR3 sequence is CATSDSGTDSYEQYF. The CDR3, as DNA: TGTGCCACCAGTGATTCCGGGACAGACTCCTACGAGCAGTACTTC.

The chain links TRBV7-2 to TRBJ1-2; 11 bases map to TRBD1. CDR1 and CDR2 from the germline V gene are SGHTA and FQGNSA. The length of the CDR3 is 14 residues. The V and J ends lost 5 bases and 7 bases, in that order; junction bases with no gene match: 6. In nucleotides, the CDR3 is TGTGCCAGCAGCCCCTCCGGGACAGGGGGTGGCTACACCTTC. Its translation: CASSPSGTGGGYTF.

This clonotype was recorded many times. This CDR3 is CASSEARTYEQYF. In DNA form, the CDR3 reads TGCGCCAGCAGTGAAGCCAGAACCTACGAGCAGTACTTC. The genes are TRBV10-1 and TRBJ2-7; D is uncertain. The V end was cut by 3 bases, the J end by 2 bases, with 8 bases between. CDR3 size: 13 residues. Germline V lookup: CDR1 WNHNN, CDR2 SYGVQD (reference sequence).

In this sample, this clonotype turned up many times. V usage is TRBV24-1 and J usage is TRBJ1-2; 7 nucleotides line up with TRBD1. The junction had 7 bases not matched to a gene; V was cut back by 0 bases and J by 7 bases. The length of the CDR3 is 15 residues. Germline V gene sequence: CDR1 KGHDR, CDR2 SFDVKD. CDR3 sequence reads: CATSDLKGAEGGYTF. The CDR3 DNA reads as TGTGCCACCAGTGATTTGAAGGGGGCGGAGGGTGGCTACACCTTC.

This clonotype was seen only a few times. CDR3 in amino acids: CASSSAPGQFNEQYF. CDR3 nucleotide sequence: TGCGCCAGCAGCTCGGCTCCGGGACAGTTCAACGAGCAGTACTTC. The rearrangement links TRBV5-1 to TRBJ2-7; the match to TRBD1 covers 7 bases. The CDR3 is 15 residues long. The junction had 11 bases not matched to a gene; V was cut back by 3 bases and J by 5 bases. Germline CDR1 SGHRS, CDR2 YFSETQ.

The chain couples TRBV25-1 to TRBJ2-1; D gene unclear. Germline assignment: CDR1 MGHDK and CDR2 SYGVNS. This CDR3 is built from 12 residues. V was trimmed by 1 base and J by 6 bases, leaving 4 bases between them. The CDR3 reads CASSELGNEQFF. CDR3 sequence (DNA): TGTGCCAGCAGTGAATTGGGCAATGAGCAGTTCTTC.

There are many counts of this clonotype. The gene calls are TRBV5-1 and TRBJ2-1, with D hard to call. The ends were cut back, 4 bases at V and 4 bases at J, with 9 bases in the middle. The CDR3 loop spans 13 amino acids. Germline CDR1 reads SGHRS; CDR2 reads YFSETQ. The CDR3 DNA follows: TGCGCCAGCAGCGCCGGAACTTACAATGAGCAGTTCTTC. Amino acid sequence: CASSAGTYNEQFF.

The chain carries TRBV4-3 and TRBJ2-7; D assignment may be TRBD1 or TRBD2 (5 bases each). The V and J ends lost 3 bases and 6 bases respectively, with 12 bases between them. Looked up from germline, CDR1 is LGHNA and CDR2 is YSLEER. This CDR3 has 13 residues. This chain's CDR3 is CASSQRAGFEQYF. The CDR3 region has the DNA TGCGCCAGCAGCCAGAGGGCAGGGTTCGAGCAGTACTTC.